This is a list of T cell receptor beta chains from one sample in a study of blood T cell repertoires in COVID-19. Clones were read by immunoSEQ multiplex PCR, and TCRdb kept only the in-frame ones, dropping some. The sample has roughly 330,000 clones; roughly 90% are singletons. Input material: peripheral blood. Receptors originate from a woman in her 50s with active or convalescent COVID-19. The CDR3 runs from the conserved cysteine through the conserved F or W. Fields, in order: J gene, V gene, clone size, D gene, CDR3 DNA, CDR3 protein. The D gene is left open where the match is weak. A clone size is listed for some rows: how often the clone was seen (once, few, many), or a class if it is expanded.

>TRBJ1-2|TRBV2|.|.
TGTGCCAGCAGTGTCGACTCAGGGATATACGGCTACACCTTC
CASSVDSGIYGYTF
>TRBJ1-1|TRBV2|.|TRBD1
TGTGCCAGCAGGGGACAGGAGAACACTGAAGCTTTCTTT
CASRGQENTEAFF
>TRBJ1-6|TRBV12-5|.|TRBD1
TGTGCTAGTGGTACCGAGGGGGCATCCCTCCACTTT
CASGTEGASLHF
>TRBJ1-2|TRBV30|few|TRBD1
TGTGCCTGCAACAGGGGCGGTGACTATGGCTACACCTTC
CACNRGGDYGYTF
>TRBJ1-5|TRBV27|.|TRBD1
TGTGCCAGCAGTGTCGACAGGGGACAGCCCCAGCATTTT
CASSVDRGQPQHF
>TRBJ2-3|TRBV13|.|.
TGTGCCAGCAGCAGACAGGCAGGGGCTGATACGCAGTATTTT
CASSRQAGADTQYF
>TRBJ2-1|TRBV27|.|TRBD2
TGTGCCAGCAGTTTAGAGCCCGGGACTAGCTCCTACAATGAGCAGTTCTTC
CASSLEPGTSSYNEQFF
>TRBJ2-1|TRBV30|.|.
TGTGCCTGGACCCGCCGAGGGGGGGCGTGGACCTACAATGAGCAGTTCTTC
CAWTRRGGAWTYNEQFF
>TRBJ2-7|TRBV19|.|TRBD2
TGTGCCAGTAGTCCCAAGCGGGGGTCCTACGAGCAGTACTTC
CASSPKRGSYEQYF
>TRBJ2-3|TRBV11-3|.|TRBD2
TGTGCCAGCAGCTTAGAGGGGGGGGAGGCGGATACGCAGTATTTT
CASSLEGGEADTQYF
>TRBJ2-5|TRBV6-2/TRBV6-3|.|TRBD1
TGTGCCAGCAGTTACTCGGGACAGGGGAACCTGGGGACCCAGTACTTC
CASSYSGQGNLGTQYF
>TRBJ2-1|TRBV24-1|once|.
TGTGCCACCAGTGATGGGGGACTTACCTACAATGAGCAGTTCTTC
CATSDGGLTYNEQFF
>TRBJ2-7|TRBV4-2|.|TRBD2
TGTGCCAGCAGCCAAGATCGGGGGAGGGCCGCCGAGCAGTACTTC
CASSQDRGRAAEQYF
>TRBJ2-2|TRBV28|.|TRBD2
TGTGCCAGCAGACTAGCGGGAGGGATTCACGGGGAGCTGTTTTTT
CASRLAGGIHGELFF
>TRBJ1-4|TRBV13|.|.
TGTGCCAGCAGCTTAGCTGACAGGTCGGAAAAACTGTTTTTT
CASSLADRSEKLFF
>TRBJ1-6|TRBV27|.|.
TGTGCCAGCAGTAGTTTGAGGGGGTCTTTCCGTTCACCCCTCCACTTT
CASSSLRGSFRSPLHF
>TRBJ2-1|TRBV27|.|.
TGTGCCAGCACCCCGGGGAGGGGGACTGAGCAGTTCTTC
CASTPGRGTEQFF
>TRBJ1-5|TRBV28|.|TRBD1
TGTGCCAGCAGTTTATGGGGACAGGTTAATCAGCCCCAGCATTTT
CASSLWGQVNQPQHF
>TRBJ2-5|TRBV7-2|.|.
TGTGCCAGCAGCTTAGGGCAGGGGCAGGCTTTGGGGACCCAGTACTTC
CASSLGQGQALGTQYF
>TRBJ1-1|TRBV19|.|.
TGTGCCATCTCGCACGGGAACACTGAAGCTTTCTTT
CAISHGNTEAFF
>TRBJ2-7|TRBV5-8|.|TRBD1
TGTGCCAGCAGCTCCGCTCCGGGACAGGCTTACGAGCAGTACTTC
CASSSAPGQAYEQYF
>TRBJ2-2|TRBV7-2|.|.
TGTGCCAGCAGGGGGGCCCAGGTCGGGGAGCTGTTTTTT
CASRGAQVGELFF
>TRBJ2-3|TRBV30|.|.
TGTGCCTGGAGTACTGGTGACAGGACCTTCATTACGCAGTATTTT
CAWSTGDRTFITQYF
>TRBJ2-5|TRBV7-9|.|TRBD2
TGTGCCAGCAGCTTAGCGCTCCAGCGGGGACCTGGGGAGACCCAGTACTTC
CASSLALQRGPGETQYF
>TRBJ1-5|TRBV30|.|.
TGTGCCTGGAGTACAGGGTATCAGCCCCAGCATTTT
CAWSTGYQPQHF
>TRBJ2-6|TRBV12-1|.|.
TGTGCCAGCCCTAGGGGATACTCTGGGGCCAACGTCCTGACTTTC
CASPRGYSGANVLTF
>TRBJ1-6|TRBV10-3|once|.
TGTGCCACAAATCCTTCGGGGGATAATTCACCCCTCCACTTT
CATNPSGDNSPLHF
>TRBJ1-1|TRBV4-2|.|TRBD1
TGTGCCAGCAGCCCGGGGACAGGGCTTACTAAAGCTTTCTTT
CASSPGTGLTKAFF
>TRBJ2-1|TRBV28|.|.
TGTGCCAGCAGTCGCCCTGACATCAATGAGCAGTTCTTC
CASSRPDINEQFF
>TRBJ2-1|TRBV5-1|.|TRBD1
TGCGCCAGCAGCCCCGGACAGGGTTCGTACAATGAGCAGTTCTTC
CASSPGQGSYNEQFF
>TRBJ2-3|TRBV9|.|.
TGTGCCAGCAGCGTAGGGAGGGGTACTAGCACAGATACGCAGTATTTT
CASSVGRGTSTDTQYF
>TRBJ1-1|TRBV4-1|.|TRBD1
TGCGCCAGCAGCCAAGAGAGGACAGGGGGCCCCTTTCACACTGAAGCTTTCTTT
CASSQERTGGPFHTEAFF
>TRBJ2-5|TRBV5-1|.|TRBD1
TGCGCCAGCAGCTTGCCGGGACAGACAGAGACCCAGTACTTC
CASSLPGQTETQYF
>TRBJ1-2|TRBV2|.|TRBD1
TGTGCCAGCAGCGACAGGGGGCCTGATTCTAACTATGGCTACACCTTC
CASSDRGPDSNYGYTF
>TRBJ2-3|TRBV19|once|.
TGTGCCAGTAGTCAGGCCGGTACGCAGTATTTT
CASSQAGTQYF
>TRBJ2-7|TRBV14|.|TRBD2
TGTGCCAGCACTAGCGGGTACGAGCAGTACTTC
CASTSGYEQYF
>TRBJ2-5|TRBV18|.|.
TGTGCCAGCACCCCGGGACAAGCTCAAGAGACCCAGTACTTC
CASTPGQAQETQYF
>TRBJ2-2|TRBV30|.|TRBD2
TGTGCCTGGAGCGGGGGGGGTCAGTGGGAGCTGTTTTTT
CAWSGGGQWELFF
>TRBJ2-2|TRBV3-1/TRBV3-2|once|.
TGTGCCAGCAGCGCTCACGGGAGTGGTACCGGGGAGCTGTTTTTT
CASSAHGSGTGELFF
>TRBJ1-1|TRBV27|.|.
TGTGCCAGCAGGAGGGGAGGGACCACTGAAGCTTTCTTT
CASRRGGTTEAFF
>TRBJ2-4|TRBV3-1/TRBV3-2|.|TRBD2
TGTGCCAGCAGCCAAGGAGGTGGGGGAGGGGCCAAAAACATTCAGTACTTC
CASSQGGGGGAKNIQYF
>TRBJ2-1|TRBV7-2|.|TRBD2
TGTGCCAGCTCCGGACTAGCGGAGTACAATGAGCAGTTCTTC
CASSGLAEYNEQFF
>TRBJ2-7|TRBV7-2|.|.
TGTGCCAGCAGCTTCTCCGGGACACCGGATGGCTACGAGCAGTACTTC
CASSFSGTPDGYEQYF
>TRBJ2-3|TRBV7-2|.|TRBD1
TGTGCCAGCAGCCTGACCGGGACAGGGCTCACAGATACGCAGTATTTT
CASSLTGTGLTDTQYF
>TRBJ2-5|TRBV7-3|.|TRBD1
TGTGCCAGCAGCTTAACCGGGACAGGGCGGCAGGAGACCCAGTACTTC
CASSLTGTGRQETQYF
>TRBJ1-4|TRBV2|.|TRBD1
TGTGCCAGCAGTCGGGACAGCACTAATGAAAAACTGTTTTTT
CASSRDSTNEKLFF
>TRBJ2-7|TRBV27|.|.
TGTGCCAGCAGTCTACGACATCCTTACGAGCAGTACTTC
CASSLRHPYEQYF
>TRBJ1-1|TRBV19|.|TRBD1
TGTGCCGGGTCGGCCAGGGGGACTGGTGAAGCTTTCTTT
CAGSARGTGEAFF
>TRBJ1-1|TRBV28|.|.
TGTGCCAGCAGTTTAAACAGGGTCCAGGCTTTCTTT
CASSLNRVQAFF
>TRBJ1-1|TRBV6-2/TRBV6-3|.|.
TGTGCCAGCAGTGGACAGAGAACAACTGAAGCTTTCTTT
CASSGQRTTEAFF
>TRBJ2-7|TRBV15|.|TRBD1
TGTGCCACCAGCATTGGGGACAGGGGAACCTACGAGCAGTACTTC
CATSIGDRGTYEQYF
>TRBJ2-5|TRBV11-2|.|TRBD2
TGTGCCAGCAGCCCTAGCGGGATGGGGGAGACCCAGTACTTC
CASSPSGMGETQYF
>TRBJ1-5|TRBV23-1|.|TRBD1
TGCGCCAGCAGTCAGGGACAGGGATTTCAGCCCCAGCATTTT
CASSQGQGFQPQHF
>TRBJ2-5|TRBV19|.|.
TGTGCCAGTAGGGGACAATTGTACCAAGAGACCCAGTACTTC
CASRGQLYQETQYF
>TRBJ2-1|TRBV24-1|.|TRBD1
TGTGCCACCAGTGATTTCAAAAGGGGGCGCCTAATTCGGTTCTTC
CATSDFKRGRLIRFF
>TRBJ2-5|TRBV30|.|.
TGTGCCTGGAGACCCGGGACTCGGGGAGAGACCCAGTACTTC
CAWRPGTRGETQYF
>TRBJ2-7|TRBV9|.|.
TGTGCCAGCAGCGTAGTGCAGGGCTACGAGCAGTACTTC
CASSVVQGYEQYF
>TRBJ2-7|TRBV19|.|TRBD1
TGTGCCAGTAGTATCAATGACAGGGGCTACGAGCAGTACTTC
CASSINDRGYEQYF
>TRBJ1-6|TRBV21-1|once|.
TGTGCCAGCAGCAAAATTCTGAATTCACCCCTCCACTTT
CASSKILNSPLHF